This entry lists 6 T cell receptor beta chains sequenced from one sample in a study of cytomegalovirus exposure and HLA in healthy donors. PCR employed 60 Vbeta and 13 Jbeta primers. Data came from immunoSEQ multiplex PCR; TCRdb stores just in-frame clones and leaves some out. This sample has about 200,000 clones, with roughly 80% found just once. Specimen: PBMCs. The receptors derive from a woman aged 45-59 years in good health and CMV-seronegative.

V gene TRBV7-9 combines with J gene TRBJ1-1; D is unresolved. The germline CDR1 and CDR2 sequences are SEHNR and FQNEAQ (reference sequence). The CDR3 covers 13 residues. Deletions cut 3 bases from V and 4 bases from J, with 9 bases between. The CDR3 reads CASSFGVGTEAFF. The CDR3, as DNA: TGTGCCAGCAGCTTCGGGGTAGGCACTGAAGCTTTCTTT.

CDR3 protein: CASSLSGGGAGETQYF. CDR3 DNA sequence: TGTGCCAGCAGCTTATCGGGCGGGGGGGCTGGAGAGACCCAGTACTTC. The chain joins TRBV11-2 to TRBJ2-5, with 9 bases that match TRBD2. The CDR3 has 16 residues. Germline trimming cut 2 bases from V and 4 bases from J; bases unmatched to any gene: 8. Germline assignment: CDR1 SGHAT and CDR2 FQNNGV.

The chain carries TRBV5-1 and TRBJ2-5, with 14 bases aligning to TRBD2. V gave up 2 bases and J gave up 4 bases; unmatched junction bases: 1. Germline CDR1 SGHRS, CDR2 YFSETQ. This CDR3 is built from 15 residues. The CDR3 spells CASSFGTSGRETQYF. DNA of the CDR3: TGCGCCAGCAGCTTCGGGACTAGCGGGAGAGAGACCCAGTACTTC.

The gene calls are TRBV15 and TRBJ1-1, with TRBD1 identical over 9 bases. From germline, CDR1 is LNHNV and CDR2 YYDKDF (reference sequence). The V and J ends lost 3 bases and 1 base, in that order; junction bases with no gene match: 15. The CDR3 extends over 19 amino acids. The CDR3, as DNA: TGTGCCACCAGCAGGGACAGGGGAAGTCGTGATGTGGGGAACACTGAAGCTTTCTTT. It is translated as CATSRDRGSRDVGNTEAFF. The whole variable domain, filled in from reference TRBV15 and TRBJ1-1, reads DAMVIQNPRYQVTQFGKPVTLSCSQTLNHNVMYWYQQKSSQAPKLLFHYYDKDFNNEADTPDNFQSRRPNTSFCFLDIRSPGLGDTAMYLCATSRDRGSRDVGNTEAFFGQGTRLTVV.

The V call is TRBV10-3, the J call TRBJ2-3; D perhaps matches TRBD2 (6 bases). Germline V CDR1 and CDR2: ENHRY, SYGVKD. This CDR3 has 15 amino acids. The germline V and J ends were trimmed by 4 bases and 4 bases, with 15 bases remaining between them. The CDR3 spells CAISARERAADTQYF. In DNA, the CDR3 is TGTGCCATCAGTGCCCGGGAGCGCGCCGCAGATACGCAGTATTTT.

J is TRBJ1-5 and V is TRBV28; D uncertain. The CDR3 covers 15 residues. Germline V gene data show CDR1 as MDHEN and CDR2 as SYDVKM. V shed 2 bases and J shed 4 bases, with 12 bases lying between them. The CDR3 reads CASSLGSSRNQPQHF. The CDR3 DNA sequence: TGTGCCAGCAGTTTAGGCAGCTCGAGGAATCAGCCCCAGCATTTT.